In its sample, the clone carrying this T cell receptor (beta chain) was seen a few times. The CDR3 is made up of 17 amino acids. Germline V gene data show CDR1 as KGHSH and CDR2 as LQKENI. Trimming shortened V by 7 bases and J by 0 bases, and 19 bases separated the two germline ends. This sample is drawn from a study of graft-versus-host responses after intestinal transplantation. Profiled with immunoSEQ multiplex PCR; TCRdb holds only in-frame clones, not every one. This table has 7,000 to 9,000 clones, around 29% appearing once. This material consisted of alloreactive CD4+ T cells from a mixed lymphocyte reaction culture, taken before intestinal transplant. The subset: CFSE-low proliferating T cells sorted from roughly six-day pre-transplant mixed lymphocyte reaction (GvH or HvG direction). This chain connects TRBV18 to TRBJ2-4, with D unclear. This TCR derives from a human patient who received an intestinal transplant. CDR3 in amino acids: CASFSDPAVGAKNIQYF. CDR3 bases: TGTGCCAGCTTCTCCGACCCGGCGGTGGGAGCCAAAAACATTCAGTACTTC. Based on the CDR3 plus reference TRBV18 and TRBJ2-4, the full variable domain is NAGVMQNPRHLVRRRGQEARLRCSPMKGHSHVYWYRQLPEEGLKFMVYLQKENIIDESGMPKERFSAEFPKEGPSILRIQQVVRGDSAAYFCASFSDPAVGAKNIQYFGAGTRLSVL.